This T cell receptor (beta chain) was captured in a study of identical twins. General study results and limits: A lower insertion count was a feature of abundant cord blood beta clonotypes, with no such feature in memory repertoires. There was more out-of-frame TCR alpha sharing in monozygotic twins than models estimated. Twins' surplus sharing was weaker for beta out-of-frame sequences.

This clonotype was detected ten times or more. Its antigen is undetermined. The cDNA had a unique molecular identifier and a template-switch universal primer site. TCRdb processed the 5' RACE reads anew with MiXCR; each CDR3 protein has one entry. The data hold some 240,000 distinct CDR3 sequences, with roughly 10% observed a single time. The V end was cut by 3 bases, the J end by 8 bases, with 11 bases between. CDR3 length: 12 residues. Germline values: CDR1 SGDLS, CDR2 YYNGEE. This chain links TRBV9 with TRBJ1-2; possibly TRBD1 for D (5 bases). The sample taken for sequencing was memory T cells sorted from blood. The sequence was collected from a man between 45 and 60 years old in good health. In nucleotides, the CDR3 is TGTGCCAGCAGCGGCCAGGGTGAGGGCTACACCTTC. As protein: CASSGQGEGYTF.